The 21 T cell receptor beta chains below come from one sample, sequenced in a study of cytomegalovirus exposure and HLA in healthy donors. Researchers ran the PCR with 60 Vbeta and 13 Jbeta primers. Profiled with immunoSEQ multiplex PCR; TCRdb holds only in-frame clones, not every one. The specimen's table records under 200,000 clones. Sequencing input: PBMCs. These receptors all stem from a man aged 30-40 years in good health and CMV-seronegative.

This rearrangement joins TRBV19 to TRBJ1-2, with a possible D match to TRBD1 (6 bases). The CDR3 extends over 13 amino acids. Germline assignment: CDR1 LNHDA and CDR2 SQIVND (reference sequence). Trimming cost V 4 bases and J 8 bases, with 14 bases left between them. The CDR3 region has the DNA TGTGCCAGTAGTACCGTCAGGGGAGAAGGCTACACCTTC. Residues: CASSTVRGEGYTF. The whole variable domain, remainder taken from reference TRBV19 and TRBJ1-2, is DGGITQSPKYLFRKEGQNVTLSCEQNLNHDAMYWYRQDPGQGLRLIYYSQIVNDFQKGDIAEGYSVSREKKESFPLTVTSAQKNPTAFYLCASSTVRGEGYTFGSGTRLTVV.

The chain is built from TRBV18 and TRBJ1-5; D remains unclear. V lost 4 bases and J 3 bases, leaving 13 bases between the germline ends. CDR1 KGHSH and CDR2 LQKENI come from the germline V gene. The CDR3 length is 15 residues. The CDR3 spells CASSRNRVYNQPQHF. CDR3 nucleotide sequence: TGTGCCAGCTCACGTAACCGGGTCTACAATCAGCCCCAGCATTTT.

The chain employs TRBV18 and TRBJ1-3, with TRBD1 matching over 7 bases. Per germline, CDR1 KGHSH and CDR2 LQKENI. The CDR3 is made up of 16 amino acids. The ends lost 2 bases at V and 4 bases at J; junction bases unmatched: 8. The DNA for the CDR3 is TGTGCCAGCTCACCATCTCACGACAGGGCCGGAAACACCATATATTTT. It codes for CASSPSHDRAGNTIYF.

The chain recombines TRBV28 with TRBJ2-3; 7 nucleotides agree with TRBD2. CDR1 is MDHEN and CDR2 is SYDVKM in the germline V gene. The CDR3 consists of 17 residues. Germline trimming cut 1 base from V and 0 bases from J; bases unmatched to any gene: 7. DNA of the CDR3: TGTGCCAGCAGTTTATACATGGGGGGGGATAGCACAGATACGCAGTATTTT. Its translation: CASSLYMGGDSTDTQYF. The full variable domain, its missing parts supplied by reference TRBV28 and TRBJ2-3, is DVKVTQSSRYLVKRTGEKVFLECVQDMDHENMFWYRQDPGLGLRLIYFSYDVKMKEKGDIPEGYSVSREKKERFSLILESASTNQTSMYLCASSLYMGGDSTDTQYFGPGTRLTVL.

This rearrangement joins TRBV7-7 to TRBJ2-5, with 11 bases identical to TRBD2. The length of the CDR3 is 15 residues. Per germline, CDR1 SSHAT and CDR2 FNYEAQ (reference sequence). After removal of 5 bases from V and 2 bases from J, the junction contained 4 bases not matched to a gene. The CDR3 spells CASSQGLAEQETQYF. In nucleotides, the CDR3 is TGTGCCAGCAGCCAGGGACTAGCGGAACAAGAGACCCAGTACTTC.

The chain is built from TRBV21-1 and TRBJ1-5. TRBV21-1 has pseudogene status. The CDR3 totals 16 residues. This CDR3 reads CASFPPCGASYQPQHF. The CDR3 bases are TGTGCCAGCTTTCCCCCATGCGGGGCCTCTTATCAGCCCCAGCATTTT.

This rearrangement joins TRBV10-1 to TRBJ1-2, with a weak D call TRBD1 (5 bases). The CDR3 is made up of 13 amino acids. Germline values: CDR1 WNHNN, CDR2 SYGVQD (reference sequence). Trimming shortened V by 4 bases and J by 9 bases, and 15 bases separated the two germline ends. The CDR3 nucleotides read TGCGCCAGCAGTGGACTAGGGTCAGGGAGCTACACCTTC. Encoded protein: CASSGLGSGSYTF.

V is TRBV5-4 and J is TRBJ2-1; 8 nucleotides agree with TRBD2. The CDR3 is 15 amino acids. The germline gives CDR1 SGHNT, CDR2 YYREEE (reference sequence). The junction had 10 bases not matched to a gene; V was cut back by 3 bases and J by 8 bases. The CDR3 protein is CASSSEVAGNHEQFF. CDR3 nucleotides: TGTGCCAGCAGCTCCGAGGTAGCGGGAAACCATGAGCAGTTCTTC.

CDR3 coding DNA: TGTGCCAGCTCACCACAGCAGGAGCCGGGGGGGAACACTGAAGCTTTCTTT. Residues: CASSPQQEPGGNTEAFF. The chain carries TRBV18 and TRBJ1-1; possible D gene TRBD1, 5 bases. Trimming removed 1 base at V and 1 base at J, with 16 bases between. Per the germline V gene, CDR1 is KGHSH and CDR2 is LQKENI. The CDR3 is made up of 17 amino acids.

The chain has TRBV27 and TRBJ2-1, with TRBD1 identical over 7 bases. Germline loops: CDR1 MNHEY, CDR2 SMNVEV (reference sequence). CDR3 length: 16 residues. V shed 3 bases, J shed 7 bases, and the junction held 12 bases outside the gene matches. CDR3 region: CASSLTVGQARNEQFF. CDR3 sequence (DNA): TGTGCCAGCAGTTTGACCGTAGGACAGGCTAGGAATGAGCAGTTCTTC.

This chain uses TRBV12-2 with TRBJ2-7; the table's D call of TRBD1 was not tested on the DNA. TRBV12-2 is a documented pseudogene. CDR3 size: 18 residues. Written as DNA, the CDR3 is TGTGCAAGTCGCCCTCCGAATCAGGCCCGGCCTCCCTCCTACGAGCAGTACTTC. Its protein product is CASRPPNQARPPSYEQYF.

This rearrangement joins TRBV5-6 to TRBJ2-2, with 9 positions matching TRBD1. Germline V gene lookup returns CDR1 SGHDT and CDR2 YYEEEE. The CDR3 has 16 residues. The trim removed 4 bases at V and 3 bases at J, leaving 7 bases unmatched. CDR3 residues: CASSLGQGIHTGELFF. DNA for the CDR3: TGTGCCAGCAGCCTGGGACAGGGAATCCACACCGGGGAGCTGTTTTTT. The full variable domain, its missing parts supplied by reference TRBV5-6 and TRBJ2-2, is DAGVTQSPTHLIKTRGQQVTLRCSPKSGHDTVSWYQQALGQGPQFIFQYYEEEERQRGNFPDRFSGHQFPNYSSELNVNALLLGDSALYLCASSLGQGIHTGELFFGEGSRLTVL.

This chain joins TRBV18 and TRBJ1-2; D perhaps matches TRBD1 (6 bases). CDR3 length: 14 residues. Germline V lookup: CDR1 KGHSH, CDR2 LQKENI. V shed 1 base and J shed 3 bases, with 9 bases lying between them. This CDR3 reads CASSPRSGDYGYTF. Written as DNA, the CDR3 is TGTGCCAGCTCACCACGTTCAGGGGACTATGGCTACACCTTC.

This rearrangement joins TRBV5-6 to TRBJ2-3; tentatively, D is TRBD2 (5 bases). The CDR3 is made up of 15 amino acids. With 0 bases removed from V and 2 bases from J, the gap between germline ends came to 10 bases. CDR1 is SGHDT, CDR2 YYEEEE, per germline. For the CDR3, the DNA is TGTGCCAGCAGCTTGGAGCGGAGGCTCACAGATACGCAGTATTTT. This gives the protein CASSLERRLTDTQYF.

The chain is built from TRBV6-1 and TRBJ2-7; TRBD1 matches 11 bases. V lost 4 bases and J lost 5; bases outside the gene matches: 10. This CDR3 is 16 amino acids long. CDR1 and CDR2 from the germline V gene are MNHNS and SASEGT. The CDR3 here is CASSGRDRGSHDEQYF. DNA of the CDR3: TGTGCCAGCAGTGGCCGGGACAGGGGGTCTCACGACGAGCAGTACTTC.

The V call is TRBV13, the J call TRBJ2-3; TRBD1 aligns across 8 bases. Germline CDR1 and CDR2: PRHDT and FYEKMQ (reference sequence). CDR3 length equals 18 residues. V trimming: 5 bases; J trimming: 1 base; junction bases outside the gene matches: 14. The DNA for the CDR3 is TGTGCCAGCAGCCCGCGGGGCAGGGGGCGAGTGGGCACAGATACGCAGTATTTT. Its protein is CASSPRGRGRVGTDTQYF.

This CDR3 is CASNRGGRVETQYF. As DNA, the CDR3 is TGTGCCAGCAACCGCGGGGGAAGGGTGGAGACCCAGTACTTC. This chain uses TRBV13 with TRBJ2-5, with 7 bases lining up with TRBD2. CDR1 and CDR2 from the germline V gene are PRHDT and FYEKMQ (reference sequence). The CDR3 extends over 14 amino acids. V shed 7 bases, J shed 5 bases, and the junction held 10 bases outside the gene matches.

V gene TRBV18 combines with J gene TRBJ2-1; TRBD2 aligns across 16 bases. This CDR3 is built from 18 residues. The V gene's germline CDR1 is KGHSH and CDR2 LQKENI. V shed 3 bases, J shed 5 bases, and the junction held 7 bases outside the gene matches. The CDR3 DNA is TGTGCCAGCTCACCGAGGGGACTAGCGGGAGGGAGCAACAATGAGCAGTTCTTC. Translating gives CASSPRGLAGGSNNEQFF.

The chain uses TRBV5-1 and TRBJ2-4; 8 bases line up with TRBD1. This CDR3 region has 16 residues. CDR1 SGHRS and CDR2 YFSETQ come from the germline V gene. J was trimmed by 0 bases and V by 4 bases; bases with no gene match: 6. The CDR3 DNA is TGCGCCAGCAGCCATGAGACAGGGGTAGCCAAAAACATTCAGTACTTC. The encoded protein is CASSHETGVAKNIQYF.

Written as DNA, the CDR3 is TGTGCCAGCAGTTATCAGACTAGCGGGACAGATACGCAGTATTTT. Translating gives CASSYQTSGTDTQYF. The V and J genes are TRBV6-5 and TRBJ2-3; the match to TRBD2 covers 10 bases. Losses at the gene ends were 3 bases for V and 3 bases for J; bases not matched to a gene: 3. The CDR3 has 15 residues. Germline CDR1 reads MNHEY; CDR2 reads SVGAGI.

The chain links TRBV27 to TRBJ2-5; possibly TRBD2 for D (7 bases). Germline V lookup: CDR1 MNHEY, CDR2 SMNVEV (reference sequence). This CDR3 spans 12 amino acids. V lost 6 bases to trimming and J lost 10 bases, with 15 bases between them. CDR3 amino acids: CASSPTGGGQYF. In DNA form, the CDR3 reads TGTGCCAGCAGCCCCACGGGGGGCGGCCAGTACTTC.